This TCR beta chain was profiled in a study of T cell responses to AZD1222 COVID-19 vaccine. Study background: Combined were second doses at about 4 or about 12 weeks.

General study points: All repertoire sampling was performed exclusively after the peak T cell response. Females outnumbered males among donors, who were mostly white British; clonal diversity was possibly underestimated. At baseline, seropositivity was found in only six or seven AZD1222 recipients.

Clones were sequenced by immunoSEQ multiplex PCR, and TCRdb holds only the in-frame ones, with some missing. The profile shows some 150,000 clones, around 89% of them singletons. Concerning this clone itself: Its antigen is undetermined.

CDR3 length: 17 amino acids. The chain links TRBV21-1 to TRBJ1-4; the D call of TRBD1 is as the table states it, not checked on the DNA. TRBV21-1 is a listed pseudogene. The material sequenced was peripheral blood, taken on day 0 of AZD1222 vaccination. The origin of this receptor is an adult in good health. The DNA of the CDR3 is TGTGCCAGCAGCAAGCACCGGGACAGGGGGGTTAATGAAAAACTGTTTTTT. Translating it yields CASSKHRDRGVNEKLFF.